This paragraph covers one TCR beta chain sequence. Assay used: immunoSEQ multiplex PCR; TCRdb lists only in-frame clones, some missing. The data show about 2.3 million clones, 85% to 95% seen once. These data belong to a study of shared clonotypes between healthy human individuals. Per the germline V gene, CDR1 is MNHNS and CDR2 is SASEGT. The CDR3 loop spans 13 amino acids. Trimming took 1 base from V and 8 from J, leaving 11 bases between them. The sequence derives from a young man in good health. Some clones in this sample may be carry-over from other donors' samples. The sequenced sample was naive CD4+ T cells from PBMCs. The subset here: CD45RA+ positively selected. The gene calls are TRBV6-1 and TRBJ1-2; D remains unclear. Here the CDR3 DNA reads TGTGCCAGCAGTGAAGGGCTTGTGGTAGGCTACACCTTC. This codes for CASSEGLVVGYTF.